Each of the 20 T cell receptor beta chains below was sequenced from the same sample in a study of blood T cell repertoires in COVID-19 (dated by TCRdb to 2019 to 2021). Libraries were constructed by the immunoSEQ multiplex PCR assay. The immuneACCESS repertoire file appears here via TCRdb, limited to in-frame rearrangements. These files lack a portion of the clones; in checked studies, under half of the deficit traces to unresolved V genes, and the cause of the others is not known. The sample table lists 250,000 to 350,000 clones, 85% to 90% of them with a count of one. The ten largest clones represent about 11% of the sample. Sequences were obtained from peripheral blood. The origin of the receptors is a young woman with COVID-19, enrolled during active disease.

The CDR3 nucleotides are TGTGCCAGCAGCTTCGGGACAGGGCAGAATCAGCCCCAGCATTTT. It translates to CASSFGTGQNQPQHF. This chain connects TRBV7-9 to TRBJ1-5, with 9 bases matching TRBD1. The CDR3 consists of 15 residues. Losses at the gene ends were 3 bases for V and 4 bases for J; bases not matched to a gene: 4. Germline V gene sequence: CDR1 SEHNR, CDR2 FQNEAQ (reference sequence).

The chain carries TRBV5-5 and TRBJ1-4; 9 nucleotides line up with TRBD1. Germline-derived CDR1 and CDR2 are SGHKS and YYEKEE (reference sequence). The J segment lost 8 bases and the V segment lost 0 bases, leaving 8 bases of the junction unmatched. The CDR3 totals 16 residues. This CDR3 is CASSLARDRVDEKLFF. The CDR3 DNA is TGTGCCAGCAGCTTGGCTAGGGACAGGGTGGACGAAAAACTGTTTTTT.

The chain recombines TRBV6-1 with TRBJ2-6; TRBD2 matches at 7 bases. CDR1 and CDR2 from the germline V gene are MNHNS and SASEGT. V dropped 4 bases and J dropped 2; count of bases not matched to a gene: 5. The CDR3 contains 16 residues. Here the CDR3 reads CASSAWEGTGANVLTF. As DNA, the CDR3 is TGTGCCAGCAGTGCCTGGGAGGGCACTGGGGCCAACGTCCTGACTTTC.

V is TRBV28 and J is TRBJ2-3; D is ambiguous. There are 10 residues in the CDR3. From germline, CDR1 is MDHEN and CDR2 SYDVKM. V was cut by 8 bases and J by 3 bases, with 3 bases left in between. The CDR3 spells CASSTDTQYF. The CDR3 DNA reads TGTGCCAGCTCTACAGATACGCAGTATTTT.

The V and J genes are TRBV6-7 and TRBJ1-5, with D unclear. TRBV6-7 belongs to the ORF category, with a function that is uncertain. The CDR3 has 14 residues. V was clipped by 0 bases and J by 3 bases, with 6 bases between them. CDR3 in amino acids: CASSYSSFNQPQHF. In DNA, the CDR3 is TGTGCCAGCAGTTACTCGAGTTTCAATCAGCCCCAGCATTTT.

This clone was seen a single time. The chain carries TRBV10-3 and TRBJ2-7; 9 bases are shared with TRBD2. This CDR3 spans 14 amino acids. V trimming: 4 bases; J trimming: 3 bases; junction bases outside the gene matches: 4. Germline lookup yields CDR1 ENHRY and CDR2 SYGVKD. The CDR3 sequence is CAISVAGVSYEQYF. CDR3 bases: TGTGCCATCAGTGTAGCGGGAGTCAGCTACGAGCAGTACTTC.

The chain joins TRBV28 to TRBJ1-1, with 7 bases identical to TRBD1. Germline V gene data show CDR1 as MDHEN and CDR2 as SYDVKM. Trimming cost V 6 bases and J 0 bases; bases outside gene matches: 4. The CDR3 contains 14 residues. The CDR3 DNA reads as TGTGCCAGCAGCTCTGGGACAGTGAACACTGAAGCTTTCTTT. This translates into CASSSGTVNTEAFF.

The chain joins TRBV3-1 (or the pseudogene TRBV3-2) to TRBJ1-3; weak D call: TRBD1 (5 bases). Deletions cut 2 bases from V and 3 bases from J, with 11 bases between. CDR1 LGHDT and CDR2 YNNKEL come from the germline V gene (reference sequence). CDR3 size: 15 residues. This CDR3 reads CASSQYSGVGNTIYF. The CDR3 region has the DNA TGTGCCAGCAGCCAATATTCGGGGGTTGGAAACACCATATATTTT.

This clone was seen more than once but under ten times. The rearrangement links TRBV11-2 to TRBJ2-7; 9 nucleotides agree with TRBD1. Germline V gives CDR1 SGHAT, CDR2 FQNNGV. J was trimmed by 3 bases and V by 5 bases; bases with no gene match: 11. This CDR3 is 16 amino acids long. The CDR3 DNA reads TGTGCCAGCAGCCAAGAACAGGGGGCACCCAGCTACGAGCAGTACTTC. It codes for CASSQEQGAPSYEQYF.

As DNA, the CDR3 is TGTGCCACCAGTGACCCTATCGTCGAATATGGCTACACCTTC. Amino acids: CATSDPIVEYGYTF. The rearrangement joins TRBV24-1 to TRBJ1-2; D ambiguous. V gave up 4 bases and J gave up 5 bases, with 13 bases separating them. The CDR3 is made up of 14 amino acids. Germline V gives CDR1 KGHDR, CDR2 SFDVKD.

This chain joins TRBV2 and TRBJ1-6; maybe TRBD1 (6 bases). The germline V gene has CDR1 SNHLY and CDR2 FYNNEI. Trimming left V 6 bases short and J 7 bases short, with 13 bases between. The CDR3 has 14 amino acids. The CDR3 is CASRTRGENSPLHF. DNA of the CDR3: TGTGCCAGCAGGACCAGGGGAGAAAATTCACCCCTCCACTTT. Using reference TRBV2 and TRBJ1-6 for the parts outside the CDR3, the full variable domain is EPEVTQTPSHQVTQMGQEVILRCVPISNHLYFYWYRQILGQKVEFLVSFYNNEISEKSEIFDDQFSVERPDGSNFTLKIRSTKLEDSAMYFCASRTRGENSPLHFGNGTRLTVT.

This chain links TRBV18 with TRBJ2-7, with TRBD1 matching 9 bases. This CDR3 contains 13 residues. J lost 4 bases, V lost 4 bases, and 2 bases had no gene match. Germline V lookup: CDR1 KGHSH, CDR2 LQKENI. The CDR3 protein is CASSRTGVYEQYF. CDR3 sequence (DNA): TGTGCCAGCTCACGGACAGGGGTATACGAGCAGTACTTC.

The gene calls are TRBV7-9 and TRBJ2-4; 8 bases are a match to TRBD1. V dropped 2 bases and J dropped 8; count of bases not matched to a gene: 5. CDR1 and CDR2 from the germline V gene are SEHNR and FQNEAQ (reference sequence). The CDR3 is 14 residues long. The CDR3 spells CASSLQGARHIQYF. In nucleotides, the CDR3 is TGTGCCAGCAGCTTACAGGGGGCGCGGCACATTCAGTACTTC.

This sequence joins TRBV5-1 and TRBJ1-4, with 7 bases fitting TRBD1. The CDR3 covers 17 residues. Per the germline V gene, CDR1 is SGHRS and CDR2 is YFSETQ. The V and J ends lost 1 base and 7 bases, in that order; junction bases with no gene match: 13. CDR3 coding DNA: TGCGCCAGCAGCTTGCAAATACAGGGGTTCATGGGTGAAAAACTGTTTTTT. It specifies CASSLQIQGFMGEKLFF.

V is TRBV10-3 and J is TRBJ1-1, with unresolved D. V was clipped by 0 bases and J by 8 bases, with 10 bases between them. CDR1 and CDR2 from the germline V gene are ENHRY and SYGVKD. The CDR3 runs to 13 residues. The CDR3 is CAISESPGWEAFF. The CDR3 DNA reads as TGTGCCATCAGTGAGTCACCAGGTTGGGAAGCTTTCTTT.

The rearrangement joins TRBV24-1 to TRBJ2-3; 7 nucleotides agree with TRBD2. This CDR3 contains 16 residues. V lost 4 bases and J lost 0; bases outside the gene matches: 6. CDR1 and CDR2 from the germline V gene are KGHDR and SFDVKD. This chain's CDR3 is CATSEPSGASTDTQYF. CDR3 nucleotide sequence: TGTGCCACCAGTGAACCCAGCGGGGCTAGCACAGATACGCAGTATTTT.

V and J are TRBV5-6 and TRBJ2-7, with D perhaps TRBD1 (5 bases). V gave up 0 bases and J gave up 7 bases, with 14 bases separating them. Germline CDR1 and CDR2: SGHDT and YYEEEE. The CDR3 is 14 amino acids. The CDR3 loop reads CASSLGVRVVEQYF. Written as DNA, the CDR3 is TGTGCCAGCAGCTTGGGGGTCAGGGTGGTTGAGCAGTACTTC.

This rearrangement joins TRBV11-1 to TRBJ2-3, with 9 bases that match TRBD1. The junction had 7 bases not matched to a gene; V was cut back by 0 bases and J by 3 bases. Germline assignment: CDR1 SGHAT and CDR2 FQDESV (reference sequence). The CDR3 length is 17 residues. The CDR3 DNA is TGTGCCAGCAGCTTAGCAGGCCGGGACAGGGCGACAGATACGCAGTATTTT. Translation: CASSLAGRDRATDTQYF.

The chain has TRBV11-2 and TRBJ2-3; possibly TRBD2 for D (5 bases). This CDR3 spans 13 amino acids. Germline V gene lookup returns CDR1 SGHAT and CDR2 FQNNGV. V gave up 1 base and J gave up 12 bases, with 14 bases separating them. CDR3 nucleotides: TGTGCCAGCAGCTTAGTTTTAGCGCCAGACCAGTATTTT. It translates to CASSLVLAPDQYF.

The chain couples TRBV2 to TRBJ2-2; 8 nucleotides align to TRBD1. Germline loops: CDR1 SNHLY, CDR2 FYNNEI. CDR3 length equals 15 residues. J gave up 2 bases and V 4 bases, and 3 bases lay outside the gene matches. CDR3 DNA: TGTGCCAGCAGTGCCCAGGGGGCAAACACCGGGGAGCTGTTTTTT. Translation gives CASSAQGANTGELFF.